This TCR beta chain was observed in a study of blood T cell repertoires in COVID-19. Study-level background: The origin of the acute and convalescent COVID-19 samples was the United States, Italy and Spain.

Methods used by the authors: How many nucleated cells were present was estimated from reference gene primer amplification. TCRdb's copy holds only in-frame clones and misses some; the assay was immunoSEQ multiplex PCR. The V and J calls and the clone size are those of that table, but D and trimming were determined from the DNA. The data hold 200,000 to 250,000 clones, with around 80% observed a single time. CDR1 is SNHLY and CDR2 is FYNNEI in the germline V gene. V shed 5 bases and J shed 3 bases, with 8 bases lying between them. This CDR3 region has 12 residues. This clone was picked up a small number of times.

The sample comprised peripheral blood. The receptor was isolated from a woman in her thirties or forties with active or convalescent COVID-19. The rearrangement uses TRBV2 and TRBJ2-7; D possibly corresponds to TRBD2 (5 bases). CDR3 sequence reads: CASSRGNYEQYV. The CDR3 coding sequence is TGTGCCAGCAGTCGGGGAAACTACGAGCAGTACGTC.